This T cell receptor (beta chain) is from a study of beta chain features in type 1 diabetes. Study-wide results and limits: Moderate but significant shortening of TCRB CDR3s was recorded in all four CD4+ subsets from Type 1 diabetes patients.

The CDR3 runs to 14 residues. The germline gives CDR1 SGHNT, CDR2 YYREEE (reference sequence). Trimming took off 0 bases at V and 3 bases at J, with 9 bases between the two ends. The sequenced template was cDNA made from the entire isolated RNA. TCRdb's table, derived via immunoSEQ multiplex PCR, lists solely in-frame clones and lacks some. The sample includes about half a million clones, approximately 30% of them seen just once. This clone was detected a few times. Antigen: not known. It was one heparinised blood draw, averaging roughly 120 mL, that each donor gave. The material sequenced was naive CD4+ T cells from blood. The source of this sequence is a man between 18 and 29 years old in good health. V usage is TRBV5-4 and J usage is TRBJ2-5; either TRBD1 or TRBD2 may fit D (5 bases each). CDR3 bases: TGTGCCAGCAGCTTGGAAGGGACCAAAGAGACCCAGTACTTC. This sequence encodes CASSLEGTKETQYF.